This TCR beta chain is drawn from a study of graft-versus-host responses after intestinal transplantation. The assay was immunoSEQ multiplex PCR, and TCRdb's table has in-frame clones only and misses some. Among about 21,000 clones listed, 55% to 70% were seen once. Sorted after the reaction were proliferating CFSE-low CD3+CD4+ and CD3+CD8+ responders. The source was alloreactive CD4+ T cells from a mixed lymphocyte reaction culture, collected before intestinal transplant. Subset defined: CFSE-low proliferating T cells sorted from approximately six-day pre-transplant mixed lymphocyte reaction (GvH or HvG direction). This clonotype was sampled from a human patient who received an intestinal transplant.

CDR3 in amino acids: CASSLAMRTEAFF. The CDR3 DNA reads as TGTGCCAGCAGCTTGGCCATGAGAACTGAAGCTTTCTTT. The chain links TRBV5-4 to TRBJ1-1; D gene ambiguous. The ends were cut back, 0 bases at V and 5 bases at J, with 8 bases in the middle. The length of the CDR3 is 13 residues. The germline V gene has CDR1 SGHNT and CDR2 YYREEE (reference sequence).